The source of this TCR beta chain is a study of identical twins. This CDR3 is built from 16 residues. CDR1 MDHEN and CDR2 SYDVKM come from the germline V gene. After removal of 1 base from V and 5 bases from J, the junction contained 6 bases not matched to a gene. One entry per CDR3 protein, called by TCRdb with MiXCR from the 5' RACE reads. The sample has roughly 1,500,000 distinct CDR3 sequences, less than 35% seen once; the top ten hold around 0.25%. The receptor comes from a newborn girl in good health. The material sequenced was cord blood. The V gene is TRBV28, the J gene TRBJ2-1, with 9 bases matching TRBD2. CDR3 coding DNA: TGTGCCAGCAGTTTATTCCGGACTAGCGTACACAATGAGCAGTTCTTC. It translates to CASSLFRTSVHNEQFF.